This T cell receptor (beta chain) was sequenced during a study of human T cells and chemical hapten exposure. V was trimmed by 5 bases and J by 3 bases, leaving 11 bases between them. CDR3 length: 12 residues. Germline V gene data show CDR1 as SQVTM and CDR2 as ANQGSEA. Individual cDNA molecules received unique molecular identifiers in the library. Each CDR3 protein is one row after TCRdb ran MiXCR on the RACE reads. The table lists 65,000 to 85,000 distinct CDR3 sequences, over 9% of them singletons. Stated time point: patch test 1, 2 weeks after DPC sensitization. Regarding treatment: therapeutic diphenylcyclopropenone sensitization with weekly scalp DPC.

The chain carries TRBV29-1 and TRBJ2-7; D may be TRBD1 (5 bases). Sequencing used whole blood, obtained in connection with sensitization to the hapten diphenylcyclopropenone (DPC). The origin of this receptor is a woman aged 50 to 65 with alopecia areata. Some clones in this sample may be carry-over from other donors' samples. The CDR3 DNA reads as TGCAGCGTTCGCCCGGACAACTACGAGCAGTACTTC. Translation gives CSVRPDNYEQYF.